A single sample is the source of the 27 T cell receptor beta chains below, sequenced in a study of T-cell reconstitution after alpha-beta-depleted transplantation in children. TCRbeta library preparation incorporated unique molecular identifiers. Each CDR3 protein gets one entry after TCRdb re-called the PCR reads with MiXCR. This sample has about 350,000 distinct CDR3 sequences, with about 17% found just once. The sample consisted of PBMCs, mostly from graft donor cells, taken 360 days after TCRalphabeta/CD19-depleted stem cell transplant. The receptor set was obtained from a male patient between 2 and 15 years old who had a stem cell transplant for acute lymphoblastic leukemia, so the T cells may come from the graft donor.

The J gene is TRBJ1-5, the V gene TRBV2; 8 nucleotides align to TRBD1. CDR1 SNHLY and CDR2 FYNNEI come from the germline V gene. Trimming at V came to 4 bases and at J to 7 bases, leaving 12 bases not matched to a gene. The CDR3 spans 16 residues. The CDR3 protein is CASSAHRGGAYQPQHF. The CDR3 DNA is TGTGCCAGCAGTGCCCACAGGGGGGGAGCATACCAGCCCCAGCATTTT.

This clonotype was seen at least ten times. This sequence joins TRBV6-6 and TRBJ1-2, with D hard to call. The germline V gene has CDR1 MNHNY and CDR2 SVGAGI (reference sequence). The V and J ends lost 6 bases and 11 bases respectively, with 13 bases between them. This CDR3 is 11 amino acids long. This CDR3 is CASSSLGRYTF. In DNA form, the CDR3 reads TGTGCCAGCAGCTCCTTGGGGAGGTACACCTTC.

In this sample, this clonotype turned up many times. The CDR3 loop reads CASSLVRTNEQFF. Written as DNA, the CDR3 is TGCGCCAGCAGCTTGGTCAGAACCAATGAGCAGTTCTTC. The rearrangement links TRBV5-1 to TRBJ2-1; D is unclear. The CDR3 is 13 residues long. Germline CDR1 reads SGHRS; CDR2 reads YFSETQ. V was clipped by 0 bases and J by 6 bases, with 7 bases between them.

The V call is TRBV29-1, the J call TRBJ1-2; D remains unclear. Per the germline V gene, CDR1 is SQVTM and CDR2 is ANQGSEA. The CDR3 sequence is 12 residues long. The germline V and J ends were trimmed by 4 bases and 3 bases, with 9 bases remaining between them. As DNA, the CDR3 is TGCAGCGTTGCCCGGGTTCACTATGGCTACACCTTC. This codes for CSVARVHYGYTF.

This clonotype was seen a few times. The chain recombines TRBV14 with TRBJ1-4; D not certain. The CDR3 has 13 residues. Trimming left V 2 bases short and J 12 bases short, with 13 bases between. CDR1 and CDR2 from the germline V gene are SGHDN and FVKESK. As DNA, the CDR3 is TGTGCCAGCAGCCAATTTCAGGAGGAGGAACTGTTTTTT. It encodes CASSQFQEEELFF.

This clonotype was detected a few times. The rearrangement links TRBV7-9 to TRBJ1-3, with a possible D match to TRBD1 (6 bases). Trimming removed 0 bases at V and 7 bases at J, with 16 bases between. Germline V gene lookup returns CDR1 SEHNR and CDR2 FQNEAQ (reference sequence). CDR3 length: 16 amino acids. CDR3 protein: CASSLARGPKWNTIYF. CDR3 sequence (DNA): TGTGCCAGCAGCTTAGCCCGGGGGCCGAAGTGGAACACCATATATTTT. Variable domain in full (rest from reference TRBV7-9 and TRBJ1-3): DTGVSQNPRHKITKRGQNVTFRCDPISEHNRLYWYRQTLGQGPEFLTYFQNEAQLEKSRLLSDRFSAERPKGSFSTLEIQRTEQGDSAMYLCASSLARGPKWNTIYFGEGSWLTVV.

This sequence joins TRBV20-1 and TRBJ2-3; D tentatively fits TRBD1 or TRBD2 (5 bases each). Trimming cost V 0 bases and J 1 base, with 17 bases left between them. CDR3 length: 17 amino acids. In germline, CDR1 is DFQATT, CDR2 SNEGSKA (reference sequence). CDR3 in amino acids: CSAREARGQWRTDTQYF. In DNA, the CDR3 is TGCAGTGCTAGAGAGGCCCGGGGCCAATGGCGCACAGATACGCAGTATTTT.

This clonotype was recorded many times. This rearrangement joins TRBV28 to TRBJ2-4; D ambiguous. V lost 5 bases to trimming and J lost 0 bases, with 8 bases between them. This CDR3 contains 14 residues. Germline lookup yields CDR1 MDHEN and CDR2 SYDVKM. CDR3 bases: TGTGCCAGCAGTACCTTCCTAGCCAAAAACATTCAGTACTTC. Its translation: CASSTFLAKNIQYF.

This rearrangement joins TRBV28 to TRBJ1-1; 7 bases are a match to TRBD1. The junction had 4 bases not matched to a gene; V was cut back by 4 bases and J by 5 bases. The CDR3 is 13 residues long. Germline-derived CDR1 and CDR2 are MDHEN and SYDVKM. For the CDR3, the DNA is TGTGCCAGCAGTTCTACAGGGGAAACTGAAGCTTTCTTT. Its translation is CASSSTGETEAFF. The full variable domain, in which reference TRBV28 and TRBJ1-1 provide the parts outside the CDR3, is DVKVTQSSRYLVKRTGEKVFLECVQDMDHENMFWYRQDPGLGLRLIYFSYDVKMKEKGDIPEGYSVSREKKERFSLILESASTNQTSMYLCASSSTGETEAFFGQGTRLTVV.

This clonotype has a count of ten or more. The chain combines TRBV16 with TRBJ2-3; D is unresolved. Deletions cut 0 bases from V and 2 bases from J, with 9 bases between. The germline CDR1 and CDR2 sequences are KGHSY and FQNENV. The CDR3 spans 15 residues. DNA of the CDR3: TGTGCCAGCAGCCAATCGAACTACTTCACAGATACGCAGTATTTT. This gives the protein CASSQSNYFTDTQYF. Drawing the rest from reference TRBV16 and TRBJ2-3, the complete variable domain is GEEVAQTPKHLVRGEGQKAKLYCAPIKGHSYVFWYQQVLKNEFKFLISFQNENVFDETGMPKERFSAKCLPNSPCSLEIQATKLEDSAVYFCASSQSNYFTDTQYFGPGTRLTVL.

This clonotype was recorded once. The genes are TRBV10-3 and TRBJ1-5; perhaps TRBD1 as D (5 bases). The CDR3 is 15 amino acids. V dropped 3 bases and J dropped 0 bases, with 9 bases sitting between them. Germline-derived CDR1 and CDR2 are ENHRY and SYGVKD. The CDR3 loop reads CAISEGGDSNQPQHF. Written as DNA, the CDR3 is TGTGCCATCAGTGAAGGAGGGGATAGCAATCAGCCCCAGCATTTT.

This clonotype was recorded at least ten times. This chain joins TRBV6-2 or TRBV6-3 and TRBJ2-3, with D unresolved. CDR1 MNHEY and CDR2 SVGEGT come from the germline V gene. The V and J ends lost 5 bases and 8 bases respectively, with 20 bases between them. This CDR3 spans 15 amino acids. The CDR3 DNA reads TGTGCCAGCAGTCAGACTCAAACGACCGTCGGTACGCAGTATTTT. It codes for CASSQTQTTVGTQYF.

Here the CDR3 DNA reads TGTGCCATCAGCCCGGGGGGGCCATTCGGAGAGACCCAGTACTTC. This sequence encodes CAISPGGPFGETQYF. The chain is built from TRBV10-3 and TRBJ2-5, with 8 bases aligning to TRBD2. The V segment lost 6 bases and the J segment 4 bases; nucleotides outside the gene matches: 10. The germline gives CDR1 ENHRY, CDR2 SYGVKD. The CDR3 is made up of 15 amino acids.

This clonotype was detected only a few times. The chain recombines TRBV4-3 with TRBJ1-1; a weak D match, TRBD1 (5 bases). This CDR3 is 14 amino acids long. Trimming left V 2 bases short and J 4 bases short, with 11 bases between. Germline V gene lookup returns CDR1 LGHNA and CDR2 YSLEER. The chain's CDR3 is CASSQPGLGTEAFF. Written as DNA, the CDR3 is TGCGCCAGCAGCCAACCGGGACTAGGCACTGAAGCTTTCTTT.

The sample holds a few counts of this clonotype. The J gene is TRBJ1-1, the V gene TRBV5-1; 9 bases line up with TRBD1. Germline lookup yields CDR1 SGHRS and CDR2 YFSETQ. After removal of 0 bases from V and 1 base from J, the junction contained 4 bases not matched to a gene. The length of the CDR3 is 16 residues. CDR3 in amino acids: CASSLAPGQGNTEAFF. The CDR3 region has the DNA TGCGCCAGCAGCTTGGCCCCGGGACAGGGGAACACTGAAGCTTTCTTT.

This clonotype was detected many times. The DNA for the CDR3 is TGTGCCAGCAGTTGGGCACAGGGGGCTAATGAAAAACTGTTTTTT. The encoded protein is CASSWAQGANEKLFF. The chain combines TRBV6-5 with TRBJ1-4; 8 bases agree with TRBD1. The CDR3 consists of 15 residues. The V and J ends lost 4 bases and 3 bases, in that order; junction bases with no gene match: 4. Germline V CDR1 and CDR2: MNHEY, SVGAGI.

This clonotype came up many times. The J gene is TRBJ1-1, the V gene TRBV12-3 or TRBV12-4; D uncertain. V lost 3 bases and J lost 4, with 9 bases in between. The CDR3 covers 13 residues. The CDR3 is CASSLSGGTEAFF. DNA of the CDR3: TGTGCCAGCAGTTTGAGTGGCGGCACTGAAGCTTTCTTT.

The V call is TRBV12-3 or TRBV12-4, the J call TRBJ2-1; 7 bases align to TRBD2. The CDR3 contains 16 residues. J gave up 2 bases and V 3 bases, and 7 bases lay outside the gene matches. CDR3 nucleotide sequence: TGTGCCAGCAGTTTCATCGGGAGGCACCCCTACAATGAGCAGTTCTTC. Protein: CASSFIGRHPYNEQFF.

This clonotype was seen at least ten times. The rearrangement joins TRBV7-9 to TRBJ2-3; TRBD1 agrees at 10 bases. This CDR3 comprises 16 residues. V lost 1 base to trimming and J lost 2 bases; unmatched junction nucleotides: 3. Germline V gene sequence: CDR1 SEHNR, CDR2 FQNEAQ (reference sequence). The CDR3 loop is CASSLGDRGATDTQYF. The CDR3 DNA reads as TGTGCCAGCAGCTTAGGGGACAGGGGAGCCACAGATACGCAGTATTTT.

The chain recombines TRBV5-4 with TRBJ2-5, with 8 nucleotides matching TRBD2. CDR1 is SGHNT and CDR2 is YYREEE in the germline V gene (reference sequence). Trimming at V came to 5 bases and at J to 1 base, leaving 7 bases not matched to a gene. The CDR3 spans 15 residues. CDR3 region: CASRMRRGGQETQYF. CDR3 nucleotide sequence: TGTGCCAGCAGGATGCGTCGGGGGGGCCAAGAGACCCAGTACTTC.

Only a few counts were recorded for this clonotype. V gene TRBV29-1 combines with J gene TRBJ2-1; 14 nucleotides line up with TRBD2. The CDR3 totals 12 residues. Germline V gene sequence: CDR1 SQVTM, CDR2 ANQGSEA. After removal of 6 bases from V and 14 bases from J, the junction contained 6 bases not matched to a gene. DNA for the CDR3: TGCAGCGTCGGGACTAGCGGGAGCGTGGAGTTCTTC. It translates to CSVGTSGSVEFF.

This clonotype was observed many times. The rearrangement links TRBV12-3 or TRBV12-4 to TRBJ1-1; D perhaps matches TRBD1 (5 bases). The V end was cut by 5 bases, the J end by 2 bases, with 15 bases between. CDR3 length: 15 amino acids. The CDR3 DNA reads as TGTGCCAGCAGTGCCGGGACCGTAGTTAACACTGAAGCTTTCTTT. It is translated as CASSAGTVVNTEAFF.

The chain recombines TRBV5-1 with TRBJ2-3; 7 bases align to TRBD1. Germline V gene data show CDR1 as SGHRS and CDR2 as YFSETQ. V was clipped by 6 bases and J by 3 bases; unmatched bases: 13. This CDR3 has 16 amino acids. This chain's CDR3 is CASTPTPGQITDTQYF. The CDR3 DNA reads TGCGCCAGCACCCCCACCCCGGGACAGATTACAGATACGCAGTATTTT.

V and J are TRBV14 and TRBJ2-3, with D uncertain. Germline V gene lookup returns CDR1 SGHDN and CDR2 FVKESK. V lost 4 bases and J 3 bases, leaving 17 bases between the germline ends. The CDR3 runs to 16 residues. The CDR3 bases are TGTGCCAGCAGCCGCACCTGGGCCATACTTACAGATACGCAGTATTTT. It yields the protein CASSRTWAILTDTQYF.

This rearrangement joins TRBV4-3 to TRBJ2-3; 8 nucleotides agree with TRBD2. CDR1 and CDR2 from the germline V gene are LGHNA and YSLEER. V was clipped by 4 bases and J by 0 bases; unmatched bases: 9. The CDR3 extends over 17 amino acids. The CDR3 sequence is CASSPMTLAASTDTQYF. In DNA, the CDR3 is TGCGCCAGCAGCCCTATGACACTAGCGGCTAGCACAGATACGCAGTATTTT.

This clonotype was seen a handful of times. At one of its ends the junction is not consistent with the germline gene, which may arise from a read error. The chain carries TRBV7-7 and TRBJ1-5; 7 nucleotides match TRBD1. The CDR3 is 18 residues long. CDR1 and CDR2 from the germline V gene are SSHAT and FNYEAQ (reference sequence). CDR3 coding DNA: TGTGCTAGCAGCCCCGGTACAGGGGAAGAATATAGCAATCAGCCCCAGCATTTT. Translation: CASSPGTGEEYSNQPQHF.

The rearrangement links TRBV12-3 or TRBV12-4 to TRBJ2-7, with TRBD1 matching 11 bases. The V and J ends lost 5 bases and 6 bases, in that order; junction bases with no gene match: 9. The CDR3 covers 15 residues. The CDR3 sequence is CASSKGGTGGPEQYF. Written as DNA, the CDR3 is TGTGCCAGCAGTAAGGGCGGGACAGGGGGTCCCGAGCAGTACTTC.